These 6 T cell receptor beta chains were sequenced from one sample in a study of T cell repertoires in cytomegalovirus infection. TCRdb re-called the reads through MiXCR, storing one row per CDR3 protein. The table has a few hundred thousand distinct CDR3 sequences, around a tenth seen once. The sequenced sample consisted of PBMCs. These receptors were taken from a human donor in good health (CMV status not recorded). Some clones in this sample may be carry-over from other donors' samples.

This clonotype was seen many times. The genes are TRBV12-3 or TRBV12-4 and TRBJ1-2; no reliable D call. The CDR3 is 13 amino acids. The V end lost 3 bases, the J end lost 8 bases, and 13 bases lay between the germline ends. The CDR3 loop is CASSFLQKRGYTF. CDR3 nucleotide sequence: TGTGCCAGCAGTTTTCTACAAAAAAGGGGCTACACCTTC.

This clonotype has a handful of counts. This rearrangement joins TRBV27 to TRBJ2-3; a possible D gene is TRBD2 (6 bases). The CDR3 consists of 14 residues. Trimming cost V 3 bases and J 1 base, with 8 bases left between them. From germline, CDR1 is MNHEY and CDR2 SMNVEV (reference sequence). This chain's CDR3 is CASSLGLRTDTQYF. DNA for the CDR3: TGTGCCAGCAGTTTGGGACTTCGCACAGATACGCAGTATTTT.

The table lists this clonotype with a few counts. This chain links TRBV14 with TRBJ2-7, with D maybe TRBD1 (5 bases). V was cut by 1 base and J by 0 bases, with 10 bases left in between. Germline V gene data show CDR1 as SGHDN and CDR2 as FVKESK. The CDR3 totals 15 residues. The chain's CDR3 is CASSQAQVGSYEQYF. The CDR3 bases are TGTGCCAGCAGCCAAGCACAGGTGGGCTCCTACGAGCAGTACTTC.

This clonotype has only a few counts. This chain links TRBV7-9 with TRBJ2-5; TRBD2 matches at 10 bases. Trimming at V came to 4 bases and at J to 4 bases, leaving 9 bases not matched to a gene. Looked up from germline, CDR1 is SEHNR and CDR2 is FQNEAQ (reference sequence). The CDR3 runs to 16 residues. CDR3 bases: TGTGCCAGCAGCTCTCAAGCGGGAGGGCCCGTAGAGACCCAGTACTTC. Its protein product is CASSSQAGGPVETQYF.

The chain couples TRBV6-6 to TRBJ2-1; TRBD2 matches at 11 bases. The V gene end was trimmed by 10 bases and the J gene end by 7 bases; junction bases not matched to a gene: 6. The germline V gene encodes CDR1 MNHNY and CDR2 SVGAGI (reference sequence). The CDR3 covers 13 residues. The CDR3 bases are TGTGCCACCGCACTAGCGGGGGCAAATGAGCAGTTCTTC. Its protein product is CATALAGANEQFF.

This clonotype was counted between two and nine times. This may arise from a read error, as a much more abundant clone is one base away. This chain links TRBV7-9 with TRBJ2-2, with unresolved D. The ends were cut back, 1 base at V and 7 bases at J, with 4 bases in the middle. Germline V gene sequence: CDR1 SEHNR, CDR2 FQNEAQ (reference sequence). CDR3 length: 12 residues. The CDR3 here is CASSLGRGELFF. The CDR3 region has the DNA TGTGCCAGCAGCTTAGGTCGCGGGGAGCTGTTTTTT. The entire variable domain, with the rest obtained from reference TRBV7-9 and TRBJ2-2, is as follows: DTGVSQNPRHKITKRGQNVTFRCDPISEHNRLYWYRQTLGQGPEFLTYFQNEAQLEKSRLLSDRFSAERPKGSFSTLEIQRTEQGDSAMYLCASSLGRGELFFGEGSRLTVL.